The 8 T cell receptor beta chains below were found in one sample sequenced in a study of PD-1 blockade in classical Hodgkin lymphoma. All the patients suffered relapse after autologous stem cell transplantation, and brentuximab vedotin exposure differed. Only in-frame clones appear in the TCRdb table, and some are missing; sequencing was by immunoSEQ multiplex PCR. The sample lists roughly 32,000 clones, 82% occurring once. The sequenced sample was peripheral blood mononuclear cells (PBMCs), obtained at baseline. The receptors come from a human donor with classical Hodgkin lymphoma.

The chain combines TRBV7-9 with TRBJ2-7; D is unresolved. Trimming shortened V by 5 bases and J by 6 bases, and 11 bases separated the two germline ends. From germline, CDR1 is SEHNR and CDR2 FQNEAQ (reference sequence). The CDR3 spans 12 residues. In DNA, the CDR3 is TGTGCCAGCAGCATCCAGGTCGGCGAGCAGTACTTC. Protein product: CASSIQVGEQYF.

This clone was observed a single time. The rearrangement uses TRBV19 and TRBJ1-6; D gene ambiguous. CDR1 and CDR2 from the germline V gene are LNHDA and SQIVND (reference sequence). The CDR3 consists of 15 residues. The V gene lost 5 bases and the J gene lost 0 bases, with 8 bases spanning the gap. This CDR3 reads CASSEGSSYNSPLHF. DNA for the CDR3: TGTGCCAGTAGTGAAGGGAGCTCCTATAATTCACCCCTCCACTTT.

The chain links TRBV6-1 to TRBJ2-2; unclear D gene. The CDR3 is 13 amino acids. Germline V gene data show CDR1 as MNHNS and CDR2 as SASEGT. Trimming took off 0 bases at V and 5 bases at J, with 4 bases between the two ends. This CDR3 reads CASSEAWTGELFF. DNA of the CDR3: TGTGCCAGCAGTGAAGCGTGGACCGGGGAGCTGTTTTTT.

CDR3 nucleotide sequence: TGTGCCAGCAGTGCTGCTTTGCGGCCGGCACCCCTCCACTTT. Protein: CASSAALRPAPLHF. The chain is built from TRBV27 and TRBJ1-6; D is unresolved. The V end lost 5 bases, the J end lost 11 bases, and 16 bases lay between the germline ends. Germline CDR1 MNHEY, CDR2 SMNVEV (reference sequence). The CDR3 is 14 residues long.

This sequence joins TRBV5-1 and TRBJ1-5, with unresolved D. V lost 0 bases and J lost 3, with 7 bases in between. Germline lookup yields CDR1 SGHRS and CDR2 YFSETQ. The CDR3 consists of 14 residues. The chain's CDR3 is CASSLDGFNQPQHF. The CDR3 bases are TGCGCCAGCAGCTTGGACGGATTCAATCAGCCCCAGCATTTT.

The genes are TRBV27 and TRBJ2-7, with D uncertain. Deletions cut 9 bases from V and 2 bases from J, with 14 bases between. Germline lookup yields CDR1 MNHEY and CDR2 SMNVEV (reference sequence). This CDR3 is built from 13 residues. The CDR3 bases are TGTGCCAGTGGACGAAATCACCCCTACGAGCAGTACTTC. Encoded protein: CASGRNHPYEQYF.

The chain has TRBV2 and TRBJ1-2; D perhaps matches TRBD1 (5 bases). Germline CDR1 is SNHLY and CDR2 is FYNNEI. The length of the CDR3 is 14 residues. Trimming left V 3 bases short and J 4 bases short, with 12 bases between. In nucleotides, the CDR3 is TGTGCCAGCAGTGATCGCAGGGACCCCTATGGCTACACCTTC. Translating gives CASSDRRDPYGYTF.

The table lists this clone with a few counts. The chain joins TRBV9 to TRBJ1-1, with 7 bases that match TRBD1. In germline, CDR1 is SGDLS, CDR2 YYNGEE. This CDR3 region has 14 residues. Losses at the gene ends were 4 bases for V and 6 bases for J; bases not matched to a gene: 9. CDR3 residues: CASSPEGGSPEAFF. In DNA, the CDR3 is TGTGCCAGCAGCCCCGAAGGGGGCTCCCCTGAAGCTTTCTTT. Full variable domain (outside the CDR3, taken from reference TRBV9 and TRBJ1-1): DSGVTQTPKHLITATGQRVTLRCSPRSGDLSVYWYQQSLDQGLQFLIQYYNGEERAKGNILERFSAQQFPDLHSELNLSSLELGDSALYFCASSPEGGSPEAFFGQGTRLTVV.